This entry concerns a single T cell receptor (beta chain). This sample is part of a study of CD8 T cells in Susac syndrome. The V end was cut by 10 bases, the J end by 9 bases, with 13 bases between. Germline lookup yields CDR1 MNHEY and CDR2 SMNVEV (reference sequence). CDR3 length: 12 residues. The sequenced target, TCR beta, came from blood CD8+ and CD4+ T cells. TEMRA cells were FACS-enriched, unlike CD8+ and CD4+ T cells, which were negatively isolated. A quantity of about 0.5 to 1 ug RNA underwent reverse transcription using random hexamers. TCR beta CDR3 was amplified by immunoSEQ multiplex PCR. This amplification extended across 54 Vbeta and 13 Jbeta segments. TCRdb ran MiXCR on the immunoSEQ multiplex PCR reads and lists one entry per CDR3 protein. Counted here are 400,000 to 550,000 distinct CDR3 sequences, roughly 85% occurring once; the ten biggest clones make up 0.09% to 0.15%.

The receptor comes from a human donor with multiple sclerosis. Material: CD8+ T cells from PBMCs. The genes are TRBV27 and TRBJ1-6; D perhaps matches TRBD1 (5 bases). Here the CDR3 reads CATRQGASPLHF. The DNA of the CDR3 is TGTGCCACCCGGCAGGGCGCTTCACCCCTCCACTTT.